Included here is one T cell receptor beta chain sequence, with context. No antigen is known for it. The sample belongs to a study of shared clonotypes between healthy human individuals. Assay used: immunoSEQ multiplex PCR; TCRdb lists only in-frame clones, some missing. The sample lists 2 million to 2.5 million clones, more than 90% occurring once. CD45RA-negative memory and CD45RA+ naive subsets were split from the CD4+ cells. The germline V gene has CDR1 PRHDT and CDR2 FYEKMQ (reference sequence). This CDR3 is 16 amino acids long. V was trimmed by 1 base and J by 4 bases, leaving 14 bases between them. Regarding the study as a whole: Sampling involved blood alone; tissue repertoires likely differ.

The clonotype originates from a man between 18 and 29 years old in good health. This chain uses TRBV13 with TRBJ2-1; D ambiguous. Sequenced: naive CD4+ T cells sorted from blood. Subset indicated: CD45RA+ positively selected. The CDR3 loop reads CASSLVVGPAYNEQFF. The CDR3 DNA is TGTGCCAGCAGCTTAGTGGTGGGCCCCGCTTACAATGAGCAGTTCTTC. Full variable domain (missing parts from reference TRBV13 and TRBJ2-1): AAGVIQSPRHLIKEKRETATLKCYPIPRHDTVYWYQQGPGQDPQFLISFYEKMQSDKGSIPDRFSAQQFSDYHSELNMSSLELGDSALYFCASSLVVGPAYNEQFFGPGTRLTVL.